The text below deals with one TCR beta chain. Its antigen remains unknown. The entry originates in a study of cytomegalovirus exposure and HLA in healthy donors. Trimming stripped 6 bases from V and 8 bases from J, with 23 bases between. The CDR3 covers 16 residues. Germline CDR1 reads KGHSH; CDR2 reads LQKENI. Study results and caveats: Whilst most TCR sequences proved rare, a subset of public TCRs occurred across many donors.

The PCR employed 60 Vbeta primers together with 13 Jbeta primers. Profiling relied on immunoSEQ multiplex PCR, and the TCRdb table lists in-frame clones only, not all of them. Counted here are nearly 200,000 clones, about 79% occurring once; the ten biggest clones make up roughly 0.098%. The gene calls are TRBV18 and TRBJ2-1; tentatively, D is TRBD2 (6 bases). The source is a boy aged 2 to 10 in good health and CMV-seronegative. The sample was PBMCs. The CDR3 DNA reads as TGTGCCAGCTCGCCCCTGGCGGGGCCCGGGTCCGATGAGCAGTTCTTC. Translating gives CASSPLAGPGSDEQFF.